This is a list of T cell receptor beta chains from one sample in a study of T cells in Graves' hyperthyroidism and ophthalmopathy. TCRdb reprocessed the multiplex PCR reads with MiXCR, giving one entry per CDR3 protein. The repertoire consists of 550,000 to 800,000 distinct CDR3 sequences, with 16% occurring once and the leading ten covering around 8%. Sequenced material: blood. These receptors were taken from a man aged 18 to 30 with Graves' hyperthyroidism. CDR3s include the opening cysteine and the closing phenylalanine or tryptophan. A D gene is named only where the DNA matches it firmly. Size is stated for part of the rows, as once, few or many counts, or as a class when the clone is expanded.

V	size	J	D	CDR3	DNA
TRBV28	many	TRBJ2-7	.	CASSFPPQDSTYEQYF	TGTGCCAGCAGTTTCCCACCGCAGGACAGCACCTACGAGCAGTACTTC
TRBV7-9	.	TRBJ2-1	.	CASSFVSPGRGKYNEQFF	TGTGCCAGCAGCTTCGTTTCCCCGGGCAGGGGAAAATACAATGAGCAGTTCTTC
TRBV29-1	.	TRBJ1-5	TRBD1	CSVLTGPYDQPQHF	TGCAGCGTGCTGACAGGGCCATACGATCAGCCCCAGCATTTT
TRBV7-9	many	TRBJ2-1	.	CASSLVWVDEQFF	TGTGCCAGCAGCTTAGTTTGGGTGGATGAGCAGTTCTTC
TRBV5-1	.	TRBJ1-1	.	CASSLWSLGEAFF	TGCGCCAGCAGCTTGTGGAGCTTGGGTGAAGCTTTCTTT
TRBV12-3/TRBV12-4	many	TRBJ1-4	TRBD1	CASSRTGDGEKLFF	TGTGCCAGCAGCAGGACAGGGGACGGCGAAAAACTGTTTTTT
TRBV15	few	TRBJ2-2	.	CATSSFPVTGELFF	TGTGCCACCAGCAGCTTTCCCGTCACCGGGGAGCTGTTTTTT
TRBV20-1	many	TRBJ2-5	.	CSARNRELRETQYF	TGCAGTGCTAGGAACAGAGAATTAAGGGAGACCCAGTACTTC
TRBV11-1	many	TRBJ1-4	.	CASSQDTEKLFF	TGTGCCAGCAGCCAGGACACCGAGAAACTGTTTTTT
TRBV3-1	many	TRBJ2-7	TRBD1	CASSRGQGPYEQYF	TGTGCCAGCAGCCGTGGACAGGGGCCCTACGAGCAGTACTTC
TRBV16	few	TRBJ2-7	TRBD1	CASSQRTGGKDEQYF	TGTGCCAGCAGCCAGCGGACAGGGGGCAAGGACGAGCAGTACTTC
TRBV28	many	TRBJ2-3	TRBD1	CAIGTGSARTQYF	TGTGCCATCGGGACAGGGTCCGCGCGGACGCAGTATTTT
TRBV29-1	.	TRBJ1-1	.	CSVEVVSGLGTEAFF	TGCAGCGTTGAAGTTGTTTCTGGTCTTGGGACTGAAGCTTTCTTT
TRBV2	many	TRBJ1-4	.	CASYRQPTATNEKLFF	TGTGCCAGCTACCGACAGCCAACTGCAACTAATGAAAAACTGTTTTTT
TRBV5-6	few	TRBJ1-4	.	CASSLWAAQFGEKLFF	TGTGCCAGCAGCTTGTGGGCGGCGCAGTTCGGTGAAAAACTGTTTTTT
TRBV3-1	few	TRBJ1-4	.	CASSQGLATNEKLFF	TGTGCCAGCAGCCAAGGTTTAGCAACTAATGAAAAACTGTTTTTT
TRBV20-1	many	TRBJ1-1	.	CSAGSGTEAFF	TGCAGTGCTGGGAGCGGCACTGAAGCTTTCTTT
TRBV2	many	TRBJ2-7	.	CASSELKRRAHYEQYF	TGTGCCAGCAGTGAGCTCAAACGGAGGGCTCACTACGAGCAGTACTTC